This entry lists 9 T cell receptor beta chains sequenced from one sample in a study of blood T cell repertoires in COVID-19 (dated by TCRdb to 2019 to 2021). Library method: the immunoSEQ multiplex PCR assay. The table was pulled from immuneACCESS by TCRdb, which kept in-frame rearrangements only. Such tables lose some clones; where checked, under half of the loss comes from unresolved V genes, and the rest has no known cause. The sample includes 650,000 to 800,000 clones, with over 80% observed a single time. Under 0.3% of the sample is taken by the ten largest. Sequencing was carried out using peripheral blood. The origin of the receptors is a woman aged 18-29 years with acute or convalescent COVID-19.

In this sample, this clone turned up once. V gene TRBV13 combines with J gene TRBJ1-2; 7 bases are shared with TRBD1. Trimming cost V 8 bases and J 3 bases; bases outside gene matches: 15. This CDR3 region has 16 residues. Looked up from germline, CDR1 is PRHDT and CDR2 is FYEKMQ (reference sequence). The CDR3 DNA sequence: TGTGCCAGCCGAAACCTTCAGGGGGAGTTTGACTATGGCTACACCTTC. Amino acid sequence: CASRNLQGEFDYGYTF. Full variable domain (missing parts from reference TRBV13 and TRBJ1-2): AAGVIQSPRHLIKEKRETATLKCYPIPRHDTVYWYQQGPGQDPQFLISFYEKMQSDKGSIPDRFSAQQFSDYHSELNMSSLELGDSALYFCASRNLQGEFDYGYTFGSGTRLTVV.

The CDR3 nucleotides are TGTGCCAGCAGAGCTGGGACAGGGGTTCGATATGGCTACACCTTC. The encoded protein is CASRAGTGVRYGYTF. This chain connects TRBV6-5 to TRBJ1-2; 10 bases fit TRBD1. CDR1 and CDR2 from the germline V gene are MNHEY and SVGAGI. The V segment lost 6 bases and the J segment 5 bases; nucleotides outside the gene matches: 9. The CDR3 totals 15 residues.

This chain connects TRBV9 to TRBJ1-2; D unclear. The ends were cut back, 5 bases at V and 3 bases at J, with 5 bases in the middle. The CDR3 length is 11 residues. Germline-derived CDR1 and CDR2 are SGDLS and YYNGEE. The CDR3 bases are TGTGCCAGCAGGGGCGACTATGGCTACACCTTC. Its translation: CASRGDYGYTF.

The rearrangement links TRBV5-4 to TRBJ1-1; 8 nucleotides align to TRBD1. Trimming removed 4 bases from V and 6 bases from J; junction bases left unmatched: 5. The CDR3 is 13 amino acids. Germline CDR1 is SGHNT and CDR2 is YYREEE (reference sequence). The CDR3 is CASSIDRGPEAFF. The CDR3 DNA is TGTGCCAGCAGCATTGACAGGGGCCCTGAAGCTTTCTTT.

The J gene is TRBJ1-6, the V gene TRBV30; maybe TRBD1 (6 bases). Germline-derived CDR1 and CDR2 are GTSNPN and SVGIG (reference sequence). V shed 0 bases and J shed 7 bases, with 19 bases lying between them. CDR3 length equals 17 residues. The CDR3 loop reads CAWSVTGRAGANSPLHF. The DNA of the CDR3 is TGTGCCTGGAGTGTAACTGGGCGGGCAGGGGCCAATTCACCCCTCCACTTT.

The chain joins TRBV6-2 or TRBV6-3 to TRBJ1-1; TRBD1 matches at 10 bases. Germline V gene data show CDR1 as MNHEY and CDR2 as SVGEGT. The CDR3 spans 15 residues. V lost 5 bases to trimming and J lost 3 bases; unmatched junction nucleotides: 6. CDR3 coding DNA: TGTGCCAGCAGTGGATCCGGGACAGGGGACACTGAAGCTTTCTTT. This translates into CASSGSGTGDTEAFF.

The chain employs TRBV9 and TRBJ2-1; weak D call: TRBD2 (6 bases). Between the trimmed V and J ends, which lost 3 bases and 8 bases, there was a span of 15 bases. CDR3 length: 14 amino acids. CDR1 is SGDLS and CDR2 is YYNGEE in the germline V gene. CDR3 bases: TGTGCCAGCAGCGCCCTTGGGGGGAGGCATGAGCAGTTCTTC. Encoded protein: CASSALGGRHEQFF.

The genes are TRBV29-1 and TRBJ2-6, with TRBD1 matching over 7 bases. Germline V CDR1 and CDR2: SQVTM, ANQGSEA. Germline trimming cut 7 bases from V and 0 bases from J; bases unmatched to any gene: 9. This CDR3 contains 16 residues. The CDR3 DNA sequence: TGCAGCGCGGTGGACAGGCTAAGCTCTGGGGCCAACGTCCTGACTTTC. Protein product: CSAVDRLSSGANVLTF.

The chain links TRBV18 to TRBJ1-1; TRBD1 might be the D (6 bases). Trimming shortened V by 1 base and J by 3 bases, and 9 bases separated the two germline ends. CDR3 length: 14 residues. CDR1 and CDR2 from the germline V gene are KGHSH and LQKENI. The CDR3 loop reads CASSPLQGHTEAFF. Written as DNA, the CDR3 is TGTGCCAGCTCACCACTACAGGGTCACACTGAAGCTTTCTTT.